These 32 T cell receptor beta chains originate from one sample sequenced in a study of blood T cell repertoires in COVID-19. Clones were read by immunoSEQ multiplex PCR, and TCRdb kept only the in-frame ones, dropping some. The sample holds 50,000 to 75,000 clones, about 76% seen once. Sequencing input: peripheral blood. The receptor set was obtained from a woman older than 75 with active or convalescent COVID-19.

The chain combines TRBV9 with TRBJ1-4, with unresolved D. V gave up 4 bases and J gave up 2 bases, with 6 bases separating them. CDR1 and CDR2 (germline): SGDLS, YYNGEE. This CDR3 has 13 residues. CDR3: CASSPRTNEKLFF. The CDR3 DNA reads as TGTGCCAGCAGCCCCCGGACTAATGAAAAACTGTTTTTT.

This clone showed up just a few times. The gene calls are TRBV6-5 and TRBJ1-2, with a weak D call TRBD1 (5 bases). V lost 8 bases to trimming and J lost 5 bases, with 21 bases between them. This CDR3 comprises 15 residues. Germline loops: CDR1 MNHEY, CDR2 SVGAGI. The CDR3 region has the DNA TGTGCCAGCTCCTTTACGGACACTGGAGGGTATGGCTACACCTTC. Protein product: CASSFTDTGGYGYTF.

The V gene is TRBV19, the J gene TRBJ1-6; maybe TRBD1 (5 bases). The V end lost 7 bases, the J end lost 0 bases, and 7 bases lay between the germline ends. Germline values: CDR1 LNHDA, CDR2 SQIVND (reference sequence). CDR3 size: 14 residues. CDR3 residues: CASMGPSYNSPLHF. The CDR3 DNA reads TGTGCCAGTATGGGGCCCTCCTATAATTCACCCCTCCACTTT.

This clone appeared a single time. The V gene is TRBV2, the J gene TRBJ1-1, with TRBD1 matching over 7 bases. CDR3 length: 14 amino acids. J was trimmed by 2 bases and V by 7 bases; bases with no gene match: 7. CDR1 is SNHLY and CDR2 is FYNNEI in the germline V gene. CDR3 sequence reads: CASTYGTVNTEAFF. The CDR3 bases are TGTGCCAGCACCTATGGGACAGTCAACACTGAAGCTTTCTTT. Drawing the rest from reference TRBV2 and TRBJ1-1, the complete variable domain is EPEVTQTPSHQVTQMGQEVILRCVPISNHLYFYWYRQILGQKVEFLVSFYNNEISEKSEIFDDQFSVERPDGSNFTLKIRSTKLEDSAMYFCASTYGTVNTEAFFGQGTRLTVV.

The chain is built from TRBV7-8 and TRBJ2-1; a possible D gene is TRBD2 (6 bases). Trimming took off 4 bases at V and 1 base at J, with 11 bases between the two ends. CDR3 length equals 15 residues. The V gene's germline CDR1 is SGHVS and CDR2 FQNEAQ. CDR3 sequence: CASSSAGPSYNEQFF. CDR3 DNA: TGTGCCAGCAGCTCGGCGGGGCCATCCTACAATGAGCAGTTCTTC.

V usage is TRBV11-3 and J usage is TRBJ2-1, with TRBD2 matching 7 bases. The germline CDR1 and CDR2 sequences are SGHNT and YENEEA. V lost 6 bases, J lost 7 bases, and 6 bases stayed unmatched. The CDR3 loop spans 13 amino acids. The CDR3 protein is CASSRGERNEQFF. The CDR3 coding sequence is TGTGCCAGCAGTCGGGGGGAGCGTAATGAGCAGTTCTTC.

The chain is built from TRBV18 and TRBJ1-6; TRBD1 agrees at 7 bases. The CDR3 has 14 amino acids. Unmatched junction bases numbered 3, after V lost 2 bases and J lost 8 bases. Germline CDR1 is KGHSH and CDR2 is LQKENI. The CDR3 DNA is TGTGCCAGCTCACCAAAAACAGGGGATTCACCCCTCCACTTT. Translating it yields CASSPKTGDSPLHF.

This clone was seen only once. The V gene is TRBV2, the J gene TRBJ1-2, with D perhaps TRBD1 (5 bases). The CDR3 has 11 residues. The V and J ends lost 4 bases and 8 bases respectively, with 8 bases between them. Looked up from germline, CDR1 is SNHLY and CDR2 is FYNNEI. CDR3 residues: CASSAGRGYTF. CDR3 coding DNA: TGTGCCAGCAGTGCAGGGAGGGGCTACACCTTC.

The CDR3 bases are TGTGCCAGCAGTAAGGGGGTTTACACTGAAGCTTTCTTT. This sequence encodes CASSKGVYTEAFF. V and J are TRBV6-2 or TRBV6-3 and TRBJ1-1; D may be TRBD1 (6 bases). The germline V and J ends were trimmed by 5 bases and 3 bases, with 10 bases remaining between them. Germline V gene sequence: CDR1 MNHEY, CDR2 SVGEGT. This CDR3 spans 13 amino acids.

The chain recombines TRBV7-2 with TRBJ2-1; 8 bases agree with TRBD2. V dropped 4 bases and J dropped 1; count of bases not matched to a gene: 9. Per the germline V gene, CDR1 is SGHTA and CDR2 is FQGNSA. This CDR3 has 17 residues. This chain's CDR3 is CASSSERGLQSYNEQFF. CDR3 nucleotides: TGTGCCAGCAGCTCCGAGCGGGGGCTGCAATCCTACAATGAGCAGTTCTTC.

Points on this clone: A junction boundary mismatches the germline segment, possibly from a read error. The rearrangement uses TRBV4-2 and TRBJ2-7; TRBD2 matches 10 bases. Germline CDR1 is LGHNA and CDR2 is YNFKEQ. This CDR3 has 17 amino acids. As DNA, the CDR3 is TGTGCCAGCAGCCAAGATCCCCTAGCGGGGGCTTCCTACGTGCAGTACTTC. Its translation is CASSQDPLAGASYVQYF.

V gene TRBV11-2 combines with J gene TRBJ2-2, with D possibly matching TRBD1 (5 bases). The CDR3 is 14 residues long. Germline V lookup: CDR1 SGHAT, CDR2 FQNNGV. V was cut by 5 bases and J by 1 base, with 8 bases left in between. The CDR3 region has the DNA TGTGCCAGCAGCCTTGGACAGAACACCGGGGAGCTGTTTTTT. Its protein is CASSLGQNTGELFF.

V and J are TRBV4-3 and TRBJ1-3; unclear D gene. Germline values: CDR1 LGHNA, CDR2 YSLEER. CDR3 length equals 17 residues. Trimming removed 4 bases from V and 0 bases from J, with 16 bases in between. CDR3 in amino acids: CASSPTTTASSGNTIYF. The CDR3 coding sequence is TGCGCCAGCAGCCCTACCACGACGGCTAGCTCTGGAAACACCATATATTTT.

V is TRBV4-1 and J is TRBJ1-2, with D possibly TRBD1 on 5 matching bases. V lost 2 bases, J lost 2 bases, and 12 bases lay in between. Germline V lookup: CDR1 MGHRA, CDR2 YSYEKL. The CDR3 is 15 residues long. The CDR3 DNA follows: TGCGCCAGCAGCCAATCGACAGAGTCCAACTATGGCTACACCTTC. It codes for CASSQSTESNYGYTF.

This clone was found many times. The chain carries TRBV7-9 and TRBJ1-3; 10 bases match TRBD1. CDR1 is SEHNR, CDR2 FQNEAQ, per germline (reference sequence). J gave up 0 bases and V 5 bases, and 10 bases lay outside the gene matches. The CDR3 consists of 18 residues. The CDR3 reads CASSPRTGGRFSGNTIYF. The CDR3 nucleotides are TGTGCCAGCAGCCCCCGGACAGGGGGGCGATTCTCTGGAAACACCATATATTTT.

This rearrangement joins TRBV12-3 or TRBV12-4 to TRBJ2-5; 8 bases line up with TRBD2. The CDR3 covers 13 residues. Losses at the gene ends were 11 bases for V and 0 bases for J; bases not matched to a gene: 5. The DNA for the CDR3 is TGTGCCGTAGCGGGGCGGAACCAAGAGACCCAGTACTTC. Amino acid sequence: CAVAGRNQETQYF.

The chain has TRBV11-2 and TRBJ1-1, with no clear D. CDR3 size: 13 residues. Germline V gene lookup returns CDR1 SGHAT and CDR2 FQNNGV. The V gene lost 6 bases and the J gene lost 5 bases, with 13 bases spanning the gap. CDR3 sequence: CASSPNTGTEAFF. Here the CDR3 DNA reads TGTGCCAGCAGTCCTAACACGGGGACTGAAGCTTTCTTT.

J is TRBJ1-5 and V is TRBV3-1 (or the pseudogene TRBV3-2); no reliable D call. CDR1 LGHDT and CDR2 YNNKEL come from the germline V gene (reference sequence). Trimming took 0 bases from V and 3 from J, leaving 9 bases between them. The CDR3 has 15 residues. The CDR3 DNA is TGTGCCAGCAGCCAAGATACGACAAACAATCAGCCCCAGCATTTT. Protein: CASSQDTTNNQPQHF.

On this clone: In the same sample, other DNA sequences code for this CDR3. V gene TRBV6-6 combines with J gene TRBJ2-7, with 10 nucleotides matching TRBD1. Looked up from germline, CDR1 is MNHNY and CDR2 is SVGAGI (reference sequence). Trimming cost V 2 bases and J 2 bases; bases outside gene matches: 3. The CDR3 covers 15 residues. DNA for the CDR3: TGTGCCAGCAGTTACACCGGACAGGGGGCCTACGAGCAGTACTTC. It is translated as CASSYTGQGAYEQYF.

The chain joins TRBV7-2 to TRBJ1-2; the D gene is possibly TRBD1 (5 bases). CDR1 and CDR2 (germline): SGHTA, FQGNSA. The CDR3 extends over 17 amino acids. Trimming pared 5 bases from V and 8 bases from J, leaving 27 bases between. CDR3 in amino acids: CASSIEIGRGEAWGYTF. CDR3 bases: TGTGCCAGCAGCATCGAAATTGGGAGGGGAGAGGCGTGGGGCTACACCTTC.

The rearrangement links TRBV27 to TRBJ2-1, with TRBD2 matching over 12 bases. CDR3 length: 14 residues. Germline lookup yields CDR1 MNHEY and CDR2 SMNVEV (reference sequence). V lost 4 bases and J lost 6; bases outside the gene matches: 1. The CDR3 DNA follows: TGTGCCAGCAGTTCGGGACTAGCGGGCAATGAGCAGTTCTTC. This translates into CASSSGLAGNEQFF.

V is TRBV2 and J is TRBJ1-6, with D hard to call. This CDR3 region has 14 residues. V lost 8 bases and J lost 0, with 8 bases in between. Germline-derived CDR1 and CDR2 are SNHLY and FYNNEI. The CDR3 sequence is CASQASSYNSPLHF. In nucleotides, the CDR3 is TGTGCCAGCCAGGCAAGCTCCTATAATTCACCCCTCCACTTT.

The chain couples TRBV2 to TRBJ2-3; 7 nucleotides line up with TRBD2. Germline V CDR1 and CDR2: SNHLY, FYNNEI. The length of the CDR3 is 15 residues. The junction had 3 bases not matched to a gene; V was cut back by 3 bases and J by 0 bases. CDR3: CASSERGWSTDTQYF. CDR3 nucleotides: TGTGCCAGCAGTGAGCGGGGGTGGAGCACAGATACGCAGTATTTT.

The chain joins TRBV5-1 to TRBJ2-1; 8 positions match TRBD1. The CDR3 sequence is 14 residues long. The germline gives CDR1 SGHRS, CDR2 YFSETQ. V dropped 6 bases and J dropped 4; count of bases not matched to a gene: 6. The DNA of the CDR3 is TGCGCCAGCACCATACAGGGGGAGTACAATGAGCAGTTCTTC. This encodes CASTIQGEYNEQFF.

The J gene is TRBJ2-3, the V gene TRBV18; 10 bases fit TRBD2. The CDR3 sequence is 17 residues long. Per the germline V gene, CDR1 is KGHSH and CDR2 is LQKENI. V shed 1 base and J 0 bases; nucleotides not matched to a gene: 4. The CDR3 loop is CASSPQLAGSSTDTQYF. DNA for the CDR3: TGTGCCAGCTCACCACAACTAGCGGGGTCTAGCACAGATACGCAGTATTTT.

V gene TRBV11-1 combines with J gene TRBJ2-2; 10 bases are shared with TRBD1. CDR3 size: 14 residues. Trimming removed 6 bases from V and 6 bases from J; junction bases left unmatched: 4. Germline CDR1 reads SGHAT; CDR2 reads FQDESV (reference sequence). The CDR3 DNA follows: TGTGCCAGCAGTTCGGGACAGGGGCCCGGGGAGCTGTTTTTT. It specifies CASSSGQGPGELFF.

This sequence joins TRBV6-2 or TRBV6-3 and TRBJ2-3; 14 bases are shared with TRBD2. This CDR3 region has 17 residues. The junction had 7 bases not matched to a gene; V was cut back by 5 bases and J by 3 bases. Germline assignment: CDR1 MNHEY and CDR2 SVGEGT. CDR3 sequence: CASSQIGTSGGTDTQYF. The CDR3 coding sequence is TGTGCCAGCAGTCAGATCGGGACTAGCGGGGGTACAGATACGCAGTATTTT.

The CDR3 protein is CASSLEGGQRQFF. For the CDR3, the DNA is TGTGCCAGCAGTTTAGAAGGAGGGCAGAGGCAGTTCTTC. The chain joins TRBV12-3 or TRBV12-4 to TRBJ2-1, with D possibly TRBD2 on 6 matching bases. Trimming took 1 base from V and 12 from J, leaving 13 bases between them. The CDR3 length is 13 residues.

The V and J genes are TRBV6-5 and TRBJ2-5, with 7 bases identical to TRBD2. J lost 3 bases, V lost 8 bases, and 3 bases had no gene match. The germline V gene has CDR1 MNHEY and CDR2 SVGAGI. CDR3 length: 12 amino acids. CDR3 sequence: CASLAGKETQYF. The DNA for the CDR3 is TGTGCCAGCTTAGCGGGTAAAGAGACCCAGTACTTC.

The chain combines TRBV6-2 or TRBV6-3 with TRBJ1-5, with 9 positions matching TRBD1. Germline values: CDR1 MNHEY, CDR2 SVGEGT. V shed 5 bases and J 5 bases; nucleotides not matched to a gene: 7. The length of the CDR3 is 15 residues. CDR3 DNA: TGTGCCAGCAGTCGAACGGGACAGGGTTATCAGCCCCAGCATTTT. It codes for CASSRTGQGYQPQHF.

V and J are TRBV7-9 and TRBJ1-3; 8 nucleotides agree with TRBD1. Germline values: CDR1 SEHNR, CDR2 FQNEAQ (reference sequence). J gave up 6 bases and V 1 base, and 5 bases lay outside the gene matches. CDR3 length: 15 amino acids. For the CDR3, the DNA is TGTGCCAGCAGCTTAGGGACAGGGCCCCAAAACACCATATATTTT. This translates into CASSLGTGPQNTIYF. The complete variable domain, with remaining parts taken from reference TRBV7-9 and TRBJ1-3, reads DTGVSQNPRHKITKRGQNVTFRCDPISEHNRLYWYRQTLGQGPEFLTYFQNEAQLEKSRLLSDRFSAERPKGSFSTLEIQRTEQGDSAMYLCASSLGTGPQNTIYFGEGSWLTVV.

The chain has TRBV10-3 and TRBJ1-3; 8 nucleotides align to TRBD1. Germline trimming cut 0 bases from V and 2 bases from J; bases unmatched to any gene: 3. Germline V gene data show CDR1 as ENHRY and CDR2 as SYGVKD. The CDR3 totals 16 residues. Written as DNA, the CDR3 is TGTGCCATCAGTGAGTCGACCAGGGGGCCTGGAAACACCATATATTTT. This encodes CAISESTRGPGNTIYF.